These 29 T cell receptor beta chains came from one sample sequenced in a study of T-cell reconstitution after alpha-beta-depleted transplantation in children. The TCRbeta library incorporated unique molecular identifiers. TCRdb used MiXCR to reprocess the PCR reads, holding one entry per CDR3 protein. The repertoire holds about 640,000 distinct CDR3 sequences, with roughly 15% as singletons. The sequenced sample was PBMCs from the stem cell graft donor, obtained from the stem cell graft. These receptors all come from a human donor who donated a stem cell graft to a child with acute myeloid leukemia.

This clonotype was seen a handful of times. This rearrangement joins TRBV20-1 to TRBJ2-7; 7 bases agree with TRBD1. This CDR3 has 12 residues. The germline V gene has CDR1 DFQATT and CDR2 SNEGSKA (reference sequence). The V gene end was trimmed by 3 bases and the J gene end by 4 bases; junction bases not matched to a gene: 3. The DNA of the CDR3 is TGCAGTGCTAGTAGGGGGCGGTACGAGCAGTACTTC. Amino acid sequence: CSASRGRYEQYF.

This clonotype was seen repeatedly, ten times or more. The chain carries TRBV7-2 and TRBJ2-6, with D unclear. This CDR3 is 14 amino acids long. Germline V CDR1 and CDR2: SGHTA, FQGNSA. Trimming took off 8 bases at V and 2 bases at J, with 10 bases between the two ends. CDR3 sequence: CASGEETGANVLTF. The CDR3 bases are TGTGCCAGCGGGGAAGAGACTGGGGCCAACGTCCTGACTTTC.

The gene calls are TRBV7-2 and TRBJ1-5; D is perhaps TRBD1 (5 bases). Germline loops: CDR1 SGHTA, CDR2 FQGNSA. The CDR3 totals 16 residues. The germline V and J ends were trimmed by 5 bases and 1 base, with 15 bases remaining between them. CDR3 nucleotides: TGTGCCAGCAGCCCTCAGACAGCAATGAGCAATCAGCCCCAGCATTTT. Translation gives CASSPQTAMSNQPQHF.

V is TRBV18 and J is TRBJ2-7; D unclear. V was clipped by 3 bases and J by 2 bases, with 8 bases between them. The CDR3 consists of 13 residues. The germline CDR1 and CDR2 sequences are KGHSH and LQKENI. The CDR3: CASSPGSPYEQYV. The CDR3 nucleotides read TGTGCCAGCTCACCTGGGTCCCCCTACGAGCAGTACGTC.

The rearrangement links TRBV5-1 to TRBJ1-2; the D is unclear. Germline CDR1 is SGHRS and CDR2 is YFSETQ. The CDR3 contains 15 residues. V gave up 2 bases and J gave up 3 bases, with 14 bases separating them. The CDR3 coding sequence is TGCGCCAGCAGCTTCCTTTCCCCTGAGGACTATGGCTACACCTTC. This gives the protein CASSFLSPEDYGYTF.

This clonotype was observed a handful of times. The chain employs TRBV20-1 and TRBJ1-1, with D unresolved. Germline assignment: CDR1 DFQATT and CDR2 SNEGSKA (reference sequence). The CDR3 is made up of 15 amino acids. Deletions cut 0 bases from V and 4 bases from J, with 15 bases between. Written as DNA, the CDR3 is TGCAGTGCTAGAGATCCTCTAATGGCAGGCACTGAAGCTTTCTTT. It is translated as CSARDPLMAGTEAFF.

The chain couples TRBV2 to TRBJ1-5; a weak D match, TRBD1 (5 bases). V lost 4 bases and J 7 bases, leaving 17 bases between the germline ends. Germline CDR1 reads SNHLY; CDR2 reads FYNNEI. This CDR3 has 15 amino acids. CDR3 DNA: TGTGCCAGCAGTGTTAGGGGCGGAGAGGGCCAGCCCCAGCATTTT. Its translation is CASSVRGGEGQPQHF.

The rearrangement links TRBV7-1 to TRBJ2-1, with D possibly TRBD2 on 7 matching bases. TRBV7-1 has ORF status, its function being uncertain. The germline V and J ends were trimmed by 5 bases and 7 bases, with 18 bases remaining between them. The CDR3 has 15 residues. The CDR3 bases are TGTGCCAGCAGCCCGCAAAAGGGAGGGGGGAATGAGCAGTTCTTC. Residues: CASSPQKGGGNEQFF.

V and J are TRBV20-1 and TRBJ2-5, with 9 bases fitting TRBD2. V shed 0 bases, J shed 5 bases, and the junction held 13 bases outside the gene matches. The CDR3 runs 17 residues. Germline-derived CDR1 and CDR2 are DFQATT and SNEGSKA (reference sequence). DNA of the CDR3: TGCAGTGCTAGAGATCAGGGCGGGGGGGCGTTAAGGGAGACCCAGTACTTC. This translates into CSARDQGGGALRETQYF.

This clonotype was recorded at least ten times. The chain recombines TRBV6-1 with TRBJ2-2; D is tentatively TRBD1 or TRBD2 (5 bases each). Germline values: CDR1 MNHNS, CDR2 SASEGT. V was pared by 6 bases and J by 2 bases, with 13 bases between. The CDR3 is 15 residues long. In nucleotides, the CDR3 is TGTGCCAGCAGCTCCGGGACCGATAACACCGGGGAGCTGTTTTTT. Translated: CASSSGTDNTGELFF.

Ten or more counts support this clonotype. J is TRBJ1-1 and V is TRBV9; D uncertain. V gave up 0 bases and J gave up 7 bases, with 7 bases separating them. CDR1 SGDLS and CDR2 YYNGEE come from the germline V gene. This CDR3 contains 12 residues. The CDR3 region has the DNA TGTGCCAGCAGCGTAGCTAAGGGTGAAGCTTTCTTT. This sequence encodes CASSVAKGEAFF. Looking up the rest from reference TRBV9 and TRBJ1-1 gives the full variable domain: DSGVTQTPKHLITATGQRVTLRCSPRSGDLSVYWYQQSLDQGLQFLIQYYNGEERAKGNILERFSAQQFPDLHSELNLSSLELGDSALYFCASSVAKGEAFFGQGTRLTVV.

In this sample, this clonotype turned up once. The chain's CDR3 is CASSYAAGGFPEAFF. Written as DNA, the CDR3 is TGTGCCAGCAGTTACGCGGCAGGGGGGTTCCCTGAAGCTTTCTTT. The chain employs TRBV6-2 or TRBV6-3 and TRBJ1-1; TRBD1 aligns across 7 bases. There are 15 residues in the CDR3. Germline values: CDR1 MNHEY, CDR2 SVGEGT. V lost 2 bases, J lost 6 bases, and 9 bases stayed unmatched.

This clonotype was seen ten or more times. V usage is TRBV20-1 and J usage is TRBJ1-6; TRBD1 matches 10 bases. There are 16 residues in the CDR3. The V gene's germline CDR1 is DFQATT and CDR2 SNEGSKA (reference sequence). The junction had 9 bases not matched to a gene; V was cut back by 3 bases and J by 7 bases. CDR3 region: CSARGQGKGGNSPLHF. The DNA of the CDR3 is TGCAGTGCTAGGGGACAGGGGAAAGGAGGGAATTCACCCCTCCACTTT.

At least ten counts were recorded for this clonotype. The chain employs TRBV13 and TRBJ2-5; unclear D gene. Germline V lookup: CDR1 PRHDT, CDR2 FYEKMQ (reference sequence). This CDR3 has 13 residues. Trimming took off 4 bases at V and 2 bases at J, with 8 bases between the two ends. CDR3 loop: CASSWNRQETQYF. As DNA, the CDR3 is TGTGCCAGCAGCTGGAATCGACAAGAGACCCAGTACTTC.

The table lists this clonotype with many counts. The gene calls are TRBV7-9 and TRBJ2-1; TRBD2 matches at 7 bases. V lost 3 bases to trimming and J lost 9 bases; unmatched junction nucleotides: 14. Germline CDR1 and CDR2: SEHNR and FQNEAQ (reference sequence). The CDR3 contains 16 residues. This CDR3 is CASSFHLAASSFEQFF. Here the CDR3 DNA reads TGTGCCAGCAGCTTCCACCTAGCGGCGTCTAGCTTTGAGCAGTTCTTC.

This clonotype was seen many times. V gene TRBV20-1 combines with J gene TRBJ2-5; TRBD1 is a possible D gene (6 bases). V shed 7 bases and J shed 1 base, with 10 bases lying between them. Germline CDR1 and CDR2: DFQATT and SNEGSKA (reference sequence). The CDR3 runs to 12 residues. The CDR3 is CSVEQGQETQYF. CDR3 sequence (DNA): TGCAGTGTGGAACAGGGCCAAGAGACCCAGTACTTC.

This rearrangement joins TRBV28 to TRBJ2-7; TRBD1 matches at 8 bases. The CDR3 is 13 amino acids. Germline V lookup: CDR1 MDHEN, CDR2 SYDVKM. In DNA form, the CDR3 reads TGTGCTACCTCCGGGACAGGACCCTACGAGCAGTACGTC. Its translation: CATSGTGPYEQYV.

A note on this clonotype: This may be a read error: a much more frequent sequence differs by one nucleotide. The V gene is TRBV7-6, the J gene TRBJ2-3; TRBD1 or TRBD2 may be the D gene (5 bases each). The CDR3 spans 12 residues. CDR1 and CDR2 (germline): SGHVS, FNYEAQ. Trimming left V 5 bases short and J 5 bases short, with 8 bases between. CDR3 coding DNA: TGTGCCAGCAGCGGGGACGGAGATACGCAGTATTTT. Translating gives CASSGDGDTQYF.

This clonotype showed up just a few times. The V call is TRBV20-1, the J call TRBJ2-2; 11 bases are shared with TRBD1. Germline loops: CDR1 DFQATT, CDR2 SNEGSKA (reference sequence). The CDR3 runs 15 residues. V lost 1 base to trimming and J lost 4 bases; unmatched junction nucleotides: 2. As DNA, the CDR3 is TGCAGTGCTAGAGGGACAGGGGGCGGCACCGGGGAGCTGTTTTTT. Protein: CSARGTGGGTGELFF.

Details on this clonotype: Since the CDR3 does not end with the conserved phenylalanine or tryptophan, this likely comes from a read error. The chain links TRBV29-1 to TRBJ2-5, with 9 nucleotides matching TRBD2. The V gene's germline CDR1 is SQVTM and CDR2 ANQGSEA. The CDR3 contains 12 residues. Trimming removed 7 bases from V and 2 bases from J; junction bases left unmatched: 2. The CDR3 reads CSAAGGQETQYC. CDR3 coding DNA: TGCAGCGCTGCGGGGGGGCAAGAGACCCAGTACTGC.

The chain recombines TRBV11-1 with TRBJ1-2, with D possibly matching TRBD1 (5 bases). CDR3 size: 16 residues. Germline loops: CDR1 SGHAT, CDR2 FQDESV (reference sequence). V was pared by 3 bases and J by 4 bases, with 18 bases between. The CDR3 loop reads CASSFEPLPDTYGYTF. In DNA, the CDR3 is TGTGCCAGCAGCTTTGAGCCCCTGCCGGACACCTATGGCTACACCTTC. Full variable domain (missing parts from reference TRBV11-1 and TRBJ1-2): EAEVAQSPRYKITEKSQAVAFWCDPISGHATLYWYRQILGQGPELLVQFQDESVVDDSQLPKDRFSAERLKGVDSTLKIQPAELGDSAMYLCASSFEPLPDTYGYTFGSGTRLTVV.

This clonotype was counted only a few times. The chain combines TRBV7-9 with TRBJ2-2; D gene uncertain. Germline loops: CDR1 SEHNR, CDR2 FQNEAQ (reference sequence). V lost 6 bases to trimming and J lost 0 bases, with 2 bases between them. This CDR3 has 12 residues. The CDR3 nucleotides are TGTGCCAGCAGAACGAACACCGGGGAGCTGTTTTTT. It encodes CASRTNTGELFF.

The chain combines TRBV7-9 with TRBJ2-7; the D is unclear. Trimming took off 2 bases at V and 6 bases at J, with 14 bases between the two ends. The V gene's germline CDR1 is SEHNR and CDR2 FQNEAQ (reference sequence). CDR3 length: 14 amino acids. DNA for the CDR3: TGTGCCAGCAGCTTAACATCGCCCCCCGGCGAGCAGTACGTC. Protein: CASSLTSPPGEQYV.

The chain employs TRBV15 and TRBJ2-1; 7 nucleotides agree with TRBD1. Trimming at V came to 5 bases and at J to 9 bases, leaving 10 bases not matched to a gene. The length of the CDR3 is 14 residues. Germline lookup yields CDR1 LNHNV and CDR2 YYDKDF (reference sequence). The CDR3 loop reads CATSGRDSTIEQFF. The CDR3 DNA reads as TGTGCCACCAGCGGAAGGGACAGTACAATTGAGCAGTTCTTC.

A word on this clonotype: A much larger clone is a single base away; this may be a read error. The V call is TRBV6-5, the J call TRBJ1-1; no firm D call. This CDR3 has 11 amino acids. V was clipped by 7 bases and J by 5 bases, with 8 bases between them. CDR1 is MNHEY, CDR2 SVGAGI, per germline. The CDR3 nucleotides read TGTGCCAGCAAGCGAGGTACTGAAGCTTTCTTT. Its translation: CASKRGTEAFF.

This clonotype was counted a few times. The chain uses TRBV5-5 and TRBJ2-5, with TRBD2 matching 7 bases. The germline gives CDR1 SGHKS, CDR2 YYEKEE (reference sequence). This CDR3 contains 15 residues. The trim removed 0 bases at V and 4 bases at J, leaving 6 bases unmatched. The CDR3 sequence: CASSLVLRGLETQYF. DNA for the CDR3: TGTGCCAGCAGCTTGGTTTTGCGGGGGTTAGAGACCCAGTACTTC.

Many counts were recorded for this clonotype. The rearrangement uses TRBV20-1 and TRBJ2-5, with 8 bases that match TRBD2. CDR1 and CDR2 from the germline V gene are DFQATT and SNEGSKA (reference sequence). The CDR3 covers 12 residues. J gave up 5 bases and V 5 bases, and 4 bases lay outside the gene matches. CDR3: CSAVSGVETQYF. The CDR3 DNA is TGCAGTGCTGTTAGCGGGGTCGAGACCCAGTACTTC.

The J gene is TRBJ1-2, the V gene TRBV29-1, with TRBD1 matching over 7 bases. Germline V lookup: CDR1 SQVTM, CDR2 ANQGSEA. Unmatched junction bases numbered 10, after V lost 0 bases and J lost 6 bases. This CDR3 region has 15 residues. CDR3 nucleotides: TGCAGCGTTGAAGAAAGGACAGGTCAGGCCGATGGCTACACCTTC. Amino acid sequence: CSVEERTGQADGYTF.

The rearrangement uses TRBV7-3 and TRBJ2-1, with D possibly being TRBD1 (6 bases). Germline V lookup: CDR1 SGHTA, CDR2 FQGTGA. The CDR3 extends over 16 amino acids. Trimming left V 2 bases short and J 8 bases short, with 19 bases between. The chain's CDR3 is CASSLLDRPTGDEQFF. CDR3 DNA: TGTGCCAGCAGCTTATTAGACAGGCCGACGGGCGATGAGCAGTTCTTC.